The clone carrying this T cell receptor beta chain was found many times. This sample was taken from a study of T cells after yellow fever vaccination. TCRdb re-called the 5' RACE reads through MiXCR, storing one row per CDR3 protein. The table records 25,000 to 35,000 distinct CDR3 sequences, 4.4% of them present only once. Germline V gives CDR1 SQVTM, CDR2 ANQGSEA. J was trimmed by 2 bases and V by 3 bases; bases with no gene match: 20. The CDR3 sequence is 20 residues long. This chain links TRBV29-1 with TRBJ2-1; 9 nucleotides agree with TRBD2. This sample comprised CD8+ T cells sorted from PBMCs, obtained 5 days after the yellow fever booster vaccination. The TCR comes from a man aged 25 to 40 who received the YFV17D yellow fever vaccine. The CDR3 DNA follows: TGCAGCGTTGAGGGTCGTTCCGGTCCGTCCGAGCGGGAGGCCTACAATGAGCAGTTCTTC. Translating it yields CSVEGRSGPSEREAYNEQFF.